The 23 T cell receptor beta chains given below trace back to one sample, sequenced in a study of T cell clonotyping in hematopoietic cell transplantation. The assay was immunoSEQ multiplex PCR, and TCRdb's table has in-frame clones only and misses some. Here the sample spans about 69,000 clones, roughly 93% being singletons. The sequenced sample consisted of peripheral blood mononuclear cells. These receptors were obtained from a man aged 45-60 years in good health. Some clones in this sample may be carry-over from other donors' samples.

The rearrangement links TRBV14 to TRBJ2-7; a possible D gene is TRBD1 (6 bases). Trimming left V 8 bases short and J 6 bases short, with 14 bases between. The CDR3 runs 12 residues. Germline assignment: CDR1 SGHDN and CDR2 FVKESK. The CDR3: CASYRVWTEQYF. The CDR3 DNA reads TGTGCCAGCTACAGGGTCTGGACCGAGCAGTACTTC.

The chain employs TRBV2 and TRBJ1-1; the D is unclear. Trimming removed 10 bases at V and 1 base at J, with 19 bases between. CDR3 length equals 15 residues. Germline assignment: CDR1 SNHLY and CDR2 FYNNEI. This CDR3 is CATKDVGVQNTEAFF. CDR3 nucleotides: TGTGCCACGAAGGACGTGGGCGTTCAGAACACTGAAGCTTTCTTT. Together with reference TRBV2 and TRBJ1-1, the CDR3 gives the full variable domain: EPEVTQTPSHQVTQMGQEVILRCVPISNHLYFYWYRQILGQKVEFLVSFYNNEISEKSEIFDDQFSVERPDGSNFTLKIRSTKLEDSAMYFCATKDVGVQNTEAFFGQGTRLTVV.

The chain employs TRBV27 and TRBJ1-2, with a tentative D call TRBD1 (5 bases). V dropped 6 bases and J dropped 2 bases, with 7 bases sitting between them. The germline V gene encodes CDR1 MNHEY and CDR2 SMNVEV (reference sequence). The CDR3 spans 12 residues. CDR3 nucleotides: TGTGCCAGCAGGGGGCGCAACTATGGCTACACCTTC. Its protein is CASRGRNYGYTF.

As for this clone: Additional DNA sequences in this sample encode the identical CDR3. The chain uses TRBV4-1 and TRBJ1-5; 7 nucleotides agree with TRBD1. The CDR3 has 15 amino acids. After removal of 3 bases from V and 0 bases from J, the junction contained 2 bases not matched to a gene. The germline V gene encodes CDR1 MGHRA and CDR2 YSYEKL. The CDR3 nucleotides are TGCGCCAGCAGCCAGGGGACAGATAGCAATCAGCCCCAGCATTTT. It encodes CASSQGTDSNQPQHF.

This clone was recorded only once. The gene calls are TRBV10-3 and TRBJ1-1; D remains unclear. Germline assignment: CDR1 ENHRY and CDR2 SYGVKD. Trimming took off 0 bases at V and 1 base at J, with 6 bases between the two ends. The CDR3 contains 14 residues. CDR3 loop: CAISESQRNTEAFF. The DNA for the CDR3 is TGTGCCATCAGTGAGTCTCAGCGGAACACTGAAGCTTTCTTT.

J is TRBJ1-2 and V is TRBV6-5; D is undetermined. CDR3 length: 12 amino acids. Germline V gene data show CDR1 as MNHEY and CDR2 as SVGAGI. V was trimmed by 6 bases and J by 2 bases, leaving 7 bases between them. The chain's CDR3 is CASSPRNYGYTF. The CDR3 DNA reads TGTGCCAGCAGCCCCAGGAACTATGGCTACACCTTC.

The rearrangement uses TRBV28 and TRBJ1-2, with D perhaps TRBD1 (6 bases). This CDR3 spans 13 amino acids. V was pared by 5 bases and J by 8 bases, with 15 bases between. Germline loops: CDR1 MDHEN, CDR2 SYDVKM. In DNA form, the CDR3 reads TGTGCCAGCAGTCCCTCCGGGACAAGCGGCTACACCTTC. Translating it yields CASSPSGTSGYTF.

The chain recombines TRBV6-1 with TRBJ2-7, with TRBD1 matching 7 bases. V lost 4 bases, J lost 3 bases, and 6 bases stayed unmatched. The CDR3 has 14 residues. Germline-derived CDR1 and CDR2 are MNHNS and SASEGT. CDR3 sequence reads: CASSVRGQIYEQYF. The CDR3 DNA reads as TGTGCCAGCAGTGTTCGGGGACAGATCTACGAGCAGTACTTC.

The chain couples TRBV30 to TRBJ2-2; 10 nucleotides line up with TRBD2. The CDR3 spans 15 residues. The ends lost 4 bases at V and 3 bases at J; junction bases unmatched: 5. The germline gives CDR1 GTSNPN, CDR2 SVGIG (reference sequence). The CDR3 loop reads CAWTSGSRHTGELFF. CDR3 in DNA: TGTGCCTGGACTAGCGGGAGCAGACACACCGGGGAGCTGTTTTTT.

This clone is a singleton in its sample. The chain is built from TRBV30 and TRBJ2-7; 7 nucleotides align to TRBD2. V dropped 2 bases and J dropped 6; count of bases not matched to a gene: 1. In germline, CDR1 is GTSNPN, CDR2 SVGIG (reference sequence). The CDR3 contains 11 residues. As DNA, the CDR3 is TGTGCCTGGAGTTGGGAGGGCGAGCAGTACTTC. Protein: CAWSWEGEQYF.

This clone was recorded only once. This chain links TRBV19 with TRBJ2-2; 10 bases are shared with TRBD2. There are 15 residues in the CDR3. The germline V gene has CDR1 LNHDA and CDR2 SQIVND (reference sequence). The V and J ends lost 3 bases and 14 bases, in that order; junction bases with no gene match: 12. Here the CDR3 reads CASSMGSGGPAVLFF. The CDR3 DNA is TGTGCCAGTAGTATGGGTAGCGGGGGGCCCGCCGTACTGTTTTTT.

This chain joins TRBV9 and TRBJ2-2, with D hard to call. The CDR3 runs 16 residues. Between the trimmed V and J ends, which lost 1 base and 0 bases, there was a span of 10 bases. The germline V gene has CDR1 SGDLS and CDR2 YYNGEE. CDR3 nucleotide sequence: TGTGCCAGCAGCGTACGAAGTCTAGCGAACACCGGGGAGCTGTTTTTT. It is translated as CASSVRSLANTGELFF.

The chain employs TRBV7-6 and TRBJ1-4; 9 bases map to TRBD1. The V segment lost 1 base and the J segment 10 bases; nucleotides outside the gene matches: 4. Germline-derived CDR1 and CDR2 are SGHVS and FNYEAQ. The CDR3 is made up of 14 amino acids. DNA of the CDR3: TGTGCCAGCAGCTTAGGGACAGGGGTGGTAAAACTGTTTTTT. Encoded protein: CASSLGTGVVKLFF.

J is TRBJ2-5 and V is TRBV7-2, with D perhaps TRBD1 (5 bases). The ends were cut back, 6 bases at V and 5 bases at J, with 16 bases in the middle. Looked up from germline, CDR1 is SGHTA and CDR2 is FQGNSA. There are 14 residues in the CDR3. The CDR3 protein is CASSFRRVKETQYF. The CDR3 DNA follows: TGTGCCAGCAGTTTTCGCAGGGTTAAGGAGACCCAGTACTTC. Supplemented by reference TRBV7-2 and TRBJ2-5, the full variable domain reads GAGVSQSPSNKVTEKGKDVELRCDPISGHTALYWYRQSLGQGLEFLIYFQGNSAPDKSGLPSDRFSAERTGGSVSTLTIQRTQQEDSAVYLCASSFRRVKETQYFGPGTRLLVL.

This chain links TRBV9 with TRBJ2-1; 12 bases line up with TRBD2. Germline V CDR1 and CDR2: SGDLS, YYNGEE. V lost 0 bases, J lost 2 bases, and 12 bases stayed unmatched. CDR3 length: 20 amino acids. The CDR3 DNA sequence: TGTGCCAGCAGCGTAGGAATCGGCGCTAGCGGGGGGGGCACCTACAATGAGCAGTTCTTC. This sequence encodes CASSVGIGASGGGTYNEQFF.

The chain couples TRBV5-6 to TRBJ2-3; the D is unclear. Germline CDR1 SGHDT, CDR2 YYEEEE. This CDR3 spans 13 amino acids. Trimming pared 1 base from V and 0 bases from J, leaving 3 bases between. CDR3 nucleotides: TGTGCCAGCAGCTTGAGAAGCACAGATACGCAGTATTTT. It yields the protein CASSLRSTDTQYF.

The chain carries TRBV6-5 and TRBJ2-7, with D unclear. This CDR3 has 11 amino acids. Germline CDR1 and CDR2: MNHEY and SVGAGI. V shed 7 bases and J shed 3 bases, with 7 bases lying between them. The CDR3 DNA sequence: TGTGCCAGCACCAACGGCTACGAGCAGTACTTC. It codes for CASTNGYEQYF.

This clone occurred once. The chain has TRBV28 and TRBJ1-2; no definite D call. Germline V gives CDR1 MDHEN, CDR2 SYDVKM. The CDR3 has 13 residues. CDR3 sequence: CASREEANYGYTF. CDR3 nucleotides: TGTGCTAGCCGGGAGGAGGCTAACTATGGCTACACCTTC.

V gene TRBV9 combines with J gene TRBJ2-1, with TRBD1 matching 9 bases. Trimming cost V 3 bases and J 8 bases; bases outside gene matches: 9. The length of the CDR3 is 15 residues. CDR1 SGDLS and CDR2 YYNGEE come from the germline V gene. The CDR3 region has the DNA TGTGCCAGCAGCGGCGGACAGGGGCCGTTGTATGAGCAGTTCTTC. Protein: CASSGGQGPLYEQFF.

The chain recombines TRBV6-6 with TRBJ1-1; no reliable D call. Trimming shortened V by 4 bases and J by 7 bases, and 10 bases separated the two germline ends. CDR3 size: 12 residues. Per germline, CDR1 MNHNY and CDR2 SVGAGI (reference sequence). CDR3 nucleotides: TGTGCCAGCAGTTCCTCTACTAATGAAGCTTTCTTT. Its protein product is CASSSSTNEAFF.

The chain couples TRBV5-1 to TRBJ2-7; TRBD1 agrees at 7 bases. Germline trimming cut 2 bases from V and 1 base from J; bases unmatched to any gene: 3. Germline-derived CDR1 and CDR2 are SGHRS and YFSETQ. This CDR3 is 14 amino acids long. CDR3: CASSFTGESYEQYF. The DNA for the CDR3 is TGCGCCAGCAGCTTCACAGGGGAGTCCTACGAGCAGTACTTC.

The rearrangement joins TRBV10-3 to TRBJ2-1; the match to TRBD1 covers 9 bases. CDR3 length: 13 residues. Looked up from germline, CDR1 is ENHRY and CDR2 is SYGVKD. After removal of 7 bases from V and 8 bases from J, the junction contained 6 bases not matched to a gene. The CDR3 coding sequence is TGTGCCATCAAGACGGGACAGGGCCATGAGCAGTTCTTC. Translating it yields CAIKTGQGHEQFF.

The genes are TRBV7-2 and TRBJ1-1, with D unclear. The CDR3 extends over 13 amino acids. V gave up 6 bases and J gave up 4 bases, with 12 bases separating them. CDR1 and CDR2 from the germline V gene are SGHTA and FQGNSA. Here the CDR3 DNA reads TGTGCCAGCAGTTTTCAGGCTTTCACTGAAGCTTTCTTT. Translation gives CASSFQAFTEAFF.